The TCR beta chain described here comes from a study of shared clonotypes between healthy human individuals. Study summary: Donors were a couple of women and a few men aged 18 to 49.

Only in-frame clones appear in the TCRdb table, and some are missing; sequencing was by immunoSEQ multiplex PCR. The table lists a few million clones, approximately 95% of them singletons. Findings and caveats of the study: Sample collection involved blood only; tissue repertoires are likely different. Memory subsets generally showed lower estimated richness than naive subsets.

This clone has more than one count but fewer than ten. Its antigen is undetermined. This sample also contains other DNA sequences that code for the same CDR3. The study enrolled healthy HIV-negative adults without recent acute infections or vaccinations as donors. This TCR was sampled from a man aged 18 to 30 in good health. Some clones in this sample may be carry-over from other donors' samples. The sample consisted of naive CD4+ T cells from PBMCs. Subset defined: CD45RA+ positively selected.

The DNA for the CDR3 is TGTGCCAGCAGCCTACTCGTTCAGCCCCAGCATTTT. Its translation: CASSLLVQPQHF. The chain recombines TRBV28 with TRBJ1-5; D remains ambiguous. The CDR3 runs 12 residues. V lost 6 bases, J lost 6 bases, and 9 bases lay in between. Germline-derived CDR1 and CDR2 are MDHEN and SYDVKM.